The rows below give T cell receptor beta chains drawn from one sample of a study of shared clonotypes between healthy human individuals. The method was immunoSEQ multiplex PCR; TCRdb's version includes in-frame clones alone and lacks a portion of them. The sample records roughly 2.5 million clones, around 90% being singletons. Sequenced sample: naive CD4+ T cells sorted from blood. The receptors originated from a man between 18 and 35 years old in good health. Both conserved end residues are part of each CDR3. D genes are given only for firm matches. Not all rows give a size; the values are once, few, many and, for expanded clones, a class.

cdr3_aa cdr3_nt d_call j_call clone_size v_call
CASSHGANTEAFF TGTGCCAGCAGCCACGGGGCGAACACTGAAGCTTTCTTT NA TRBJ1-1 NA TRBV7-9
CASSLSPGGSGNTIYF TGTGCCAGCAGTTTATCCCCAGGGGGCTCTGGAAACACCATATATTTT TRBD1 TRBJ1-3 NA TRBV28
CASSQGGEPRSPLHF TGTGCCAGCTCACAAGGGGGCGAACCCAGGTCACCCCTCCACTTT TRBD1 TRBJ1-6 NA TRBV18
CASSSSGRINEKLFF TGTGCCAGCAGTTCATCGGGACGGATTAATGAAAAACTGTTTTTT NA TRBJ1-4 NA TRBV28
CASSPRRDRSSNQPQHF TGTGCCAGTAGTCCTCGCCGGGACAGAAGCAGCAATCAGCCCCAGCATTTT TRBD1 TRBJ1-5 NA TRBV19
CASSPQRQGSHEQYF TGTGCCAGCAGTCCGCAACGACAGGGCTCCCACGAGCAGTACTTC TRBD1 TRBJ2-7 NA TRBV28
CASSSSPGTDNYGYTF TGTGCCAGCAGCTCGAGTCCCGGGACAGATAACTATGGCTACACCTTC TRBD1 TRBJ1-2 NA TRBV5-4
CASSSGRGDEKLFF TGCGCCAGCAGCTCGGGGCGCGGGGATGAAAAACTGTTTTTT NA TRBJ1-4 NA TRBV5-1
CASKRDTSYEQYF TGCGCCAGCAAGAGGGACACGTCCTACGAGCAGTACTTC NA TRBJ2-7 NA TRBV5-1
CASNEGSDTGELFF TGCGCCAGCAACGAGGGGTCCGACACCGGGGAGCTGTTTTTT NA TRBJ2-2 NA TRBV5-1
CASSLGASLFVSYEQYF TGTGCCAGCAGCTTAGGGGCTAGCCTTTTTGTATCCTACGAGCAGTACTTC NA TRBJ2-7 NA TRBV7-2
CASSMSQGALGYTF TGTGCCAGTAGTATGAGCCAGGGGGCGCTGGGCTACACCTTC TRBD1 TRBJ1-2 NA TRBV19
CASSRGPAGGPGEQFF TGTGCCAGCAGCCGGGGACCCGCGGGAGGGCCGGGTGAGCAGTTCTTC TRBD2 TRBJ2-1 NA TRBV5-4
CASSNNVATNEKLFF TGTGCCAGCAGCAACAACGTCGCAACTAATGAAAAACTGTTTTTT NA TRBJ1-4 NA TRBV9
CASSLMDPGAVYGYTF TGTGCCAGCAGCTTGATGGATCCGGGGGCCGTCTATGGCTACACCTTC NA TRBJ1-2 NA TRBV5-5
CASSHNSGSSYEQYF TGCGCCAGCAGCCATAATAGCGGGAGCTCCTACGAGCAGTACTTC TRBD2 TRBJ2-7 NA TRBV4-1
CASSATGHTGELFF TGCGCCAGCAGCGCGACCGGGCACACCGGGGAGCTGTTTTTT NA TRBJ2-2 NA TRBV5-1
CSVVGTVSMETQYF TGCAGCGTTGTCGGGACAGTGAGTATGGAGACCCAGTACTTC TRBD1 TRBJ2-5 NA TRBV29-1
CASSQGSPSVAKNIQYF TGCGCCAGCAGCCAAGGAAGTCCGAGTGTAGCCAAAAACATTCAGTACTTC NA TRBJ2-4 once TRBV4-3
CASSPWGAYEQYF TGTGCCAGCTCACCCTGGGGGGCCTACGAGCAGTACTTC NA TRBJ2-7 NA TRBV18
CASSPRRNADNEQFF TGTGCCAGCTCACCGCGACGGAATGCTGATAATGAGCAGTTCTTC NA TRBJ2-1 NA TRBV18
CASRRAVETQYF TGCGCCAGCAGGAGGGCGGTAGAGACCCAGTACTTC NA TRBJ2-5 NA TRBV5-1
CASSYSLVLTYEQYF TGTGCCAGCAGTTACTCATTGGTTCTAACCTACGAGCAGTACTTC NA TRBJ2-7 NA TRBV6-5
CASNPAWSNQPQHF TGTGCCAGCAATCCGGCTTGGAGCAATCAGCCCCAGCATTTT NA TRBJ1-5 NA TRBV6-1
CASSETGPETQYF TGCGCCAGCAGTGAGACAGGACCAGAGACCCAGTACTTC NA TRBJ2-5 NA TRBV10-2
CASSLGGKTSTDTQYF TGTGCCAGCAGCCTGGGCGGGAAGACTAGCACAGATACGCAGTATTTT NA TRBJ2-3 NA TRBV14
CASSLVAGNTGELFF TGTGCCAGCAGCTTAGTTGCGGGGAACACCGGGGAGCTGTTTTTT NA TRBJ2-2 once TRBV7-8
CATPFWGIGTEAFF TGTGCCACCCCATTTTGGGGGATTGGCACTGAAGCTTTCTTT NA TRBJ1-1 few TRBV19
CASSRGANTDTQYF TGCGCCAGCAGTCGGGGGGCTAACACAGATACGCAGTATTTT NA TRBJ2-3 NA TRBV5-1
CASSPGAIPYEQYF TGTGCCAGCAGCCCAGGGGCAATTCCCTACGAGCAGTACTTC NA TRBJ2-7 NA TRBV6-1
CASSLEGGKTYEQYF TGTGCCAGCAGTCTTGAGGGGGGTAAGACCTACGAGCAGTACTTC NA TRBJ2-7 NA TRBV28
CASKDPGTDNSPLHF TGCGCCAGTAAGGATCCCGGGACAGACAATTCACCCCTCCACTTT TRBD1 TRBJ1-6 NA TRBV5-1
CSVEWGQGNTEAFF TGCAGCGTTGAATGGGGACAGGGGAACACTGAAGCTTTCTTT TRBD1 TRBJ1-1 few TRBV29-1
CASRHTGVGNQPQHF TGTGCCAGCAGACACACAGGGGTGGGAAATCAGCCCCAGCATTTT TRBD1 TRBJ1-5 NA TRBV6-5
CASRGTVGSEAFF TGTGCCAGCAGAGGGACAGTAGGATCTGAAGCTTTCTTT TRBD1 TRBJ1-1 NA TRBV28
CAWSAWGQGVSYNEQFF TGTGCCTGGAGTGCCTGGGGACAGGGGGTCTCCTACAATGAGCAGTTCTTC TRBD1 TRBJ2-1 NA TRBV30
CASRRGANYGYTF TGTGCTAGCCGCCGGGGGGCGAACTATGGCTACACCTTC NA TRBJ1-2 NA TRBV6-5
CASSSIDGYSNTGELFF TGCGCCAGCAGCTCCATTGACGGGTATTCGAACACCGGGGAGCTGTTTTTT NA TRBJ2-2 NA TRBV5-1
CASSRDFSYEQYF TGCGCCAGCAGCCGAGACTTTTCCTACGAGCAGTACTTC NA TRBJ2-7 NA TRBV10-2
CASSSDRGNQPQHF TGTGCCAGTAGTAGCGACAGGGGCAATCAGCCCCAGCATTTT TRBD1 TRBJ1-5 NA TRBV19
CASSPGNQETQYF TGTGCCAGCTCACCTGGAAACCAAGAGACCCAGTACTTC NA TRBJ2-5 NA TRBV18
CASSPLLRGHTGELFF TGTGCCAGCAGCCCGTTGTTGAGGGGGCACACCGGGGAGCTGTTTTTT TRBD1 TRBJ2-2 NA TRBV16
CASSETSGGVRETQYF TGTGCCAGCAGTGAGACTAGCGGGGGAGTACGGGAGACCCAGTACTTC TRBD2 TRBJ2-5 NA TRBV6-1
CAISGYGTSGGGEQFF TGTGCCATCAGTGGATACGGGACTAGCGGGGGCGGTGAGCAGTTCTTC TRBD2 TRBJ2-1 NA TRBV10-3
CASSISGGLYEQYF TGTGCCAGTAGTATTTCAGGGGGCCTCTACGAGCAGTACTTC TRBD1 TRBJ2-7 once TRBV19
CASSQERLAGTSGEQFF TGCGCCAGCAGCCAAGAAAGACTAGCGGGGACTTCGGGGGAGCAGTTCTTC TRBD2 TRBJ2-1 NA TRBV4-1
CASSLGPSGSEFF TGCGCCAGCAGCTTGGGTCCTAGCGGGAGTGAGTTCTTC TRBD2 TRBJ2-1 once TRBV5-1
CASSLSGRGGYPLHF TGTGCCAGCAGTTTATCGGGCCGGGGTGGCTACCCCCTCCACTTT NA TRBJ1-6 NA TRBV27
CASSEQGYGTDTQYF TGTGCCAGCAGTGAACAGGGTTATGGCACAGATACGCAGTATTTT NA TRBJ2-3 NA TRBV6-1
CASSPGVGQPQHF TGTGCCAGCAGCCCTGGGGTAGGGCAGCCCCAGCATTTT NA TRBJ1-5 few TRBV7-6
CAWSRDTYEQYF TGTGCCTGGAGTCGGGATACCTACGAGCAGTACTTC NA TRBJ2-7 few TRBV30
CASSLGGPAEAFF TGTGCCAGCAGCTTAGGAGGGCCCGCTGAAGCTTTCTTT NA TRBJ1-1 once TRBV7-9
CASSVWDRGSIGYTF TGTGCCAGCAGCGTATGGGATCGGGGGAGTATAGGCTACACCTTC NA TRBJ1-2 NA TRBV9
CAISDRRGGLGDYGYTF TGTGCCATCAGTGATCGACGGGGAGGTTTGGGGGACTATGGCTACACCTTC NA TRBJ1-2 NA TRBV10-3
CASSIGGDQPQHF TGTGCCAGTAGTATCGGTGGGGACCAGCCCCAGCATTTT NA TRBJ1-5 few TRBV19
CASSLVTGGSGNTIYF TGTGCCAGCAGCTTAGTTACAGGGGGATCTGGAAACACCATATATTTT TRBD1 TRBJ1-3 NA TRBV13
CASSAGPPYSYEQYF TGTGCCAGCAGTGCGGGACCCCCCTACTCCTACGAGCAGTACTTC NA TRBJ2-7 NA TRBV6-1
CASGTGGRLDQPQHF TGTGCCAGCGGAACAGGGGGTCGCCTGGATCAGCCCCAGCATTTT TRBD1 TRBJ1-5 once TRBV27
CASMIPLGGSTEAFF TGTGCCAGCATGATTCCTTTGGGGGGGAGCACTGAAGCTTTCTTT NA TRBJ1-1 NA TRBV28
CASSGQTLNEKLFF TGTGCCAGTTCGGGACAGACCCTTAATGAAAAACTGTTTTTT TRBD1 TRBJ1-4 NA TRBV19